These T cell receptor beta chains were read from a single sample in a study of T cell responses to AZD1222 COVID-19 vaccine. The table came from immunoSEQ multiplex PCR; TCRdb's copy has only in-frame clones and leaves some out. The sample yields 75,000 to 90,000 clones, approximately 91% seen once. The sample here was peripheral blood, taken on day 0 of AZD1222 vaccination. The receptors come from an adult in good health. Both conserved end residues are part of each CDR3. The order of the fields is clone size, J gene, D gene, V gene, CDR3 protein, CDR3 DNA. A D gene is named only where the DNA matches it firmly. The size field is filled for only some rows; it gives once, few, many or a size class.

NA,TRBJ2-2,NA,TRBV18,CASSPQPAQANTGELFF,TGTGCCAGCTCACCGCAACCTGCACAGGCGAACACCGGGGAGCTGTTTTTT
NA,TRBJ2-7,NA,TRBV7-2,CASSLAGGYEQYF,TGTGCCAGCAGCTTAGCGGGGGGCTACGAGCAGTACTTC
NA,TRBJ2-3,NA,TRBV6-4,CASSRTASTDTQYF,TGTGCCAGCAGTAGGACAGCTAGCACAGATACGCAGTATTTT
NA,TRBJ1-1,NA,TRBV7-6,CASSLNQGLNTEAFF,TGTGCCAGCAGCTTAAATCAGGGGTTGAACACTGAAGCTTTCTTT
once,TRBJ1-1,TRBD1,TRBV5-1,CASSETGGMNTEAFF,TGCGCCAGCAGCGAAACAGGGGGCATGAACACTGAAGCTTTCTTT
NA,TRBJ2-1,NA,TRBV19,CASSSTTRTNNEQFF,TGTGCCAGTAGTAGCACGACTAGGACCAACAATGAGCAGTTCTTC
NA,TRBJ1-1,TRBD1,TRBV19,CASSGTGPTALNTEAFF,TGTGCCAGTAGCGGGACAGGACCGACCGCTTTGAACACTGAAGCTTTCTTT
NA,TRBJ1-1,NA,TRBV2,CASSESFGNTEAFF,TGTGCCAGCAGTGAAAGTTTTGGGAACACTGAAGCTTTCTTT
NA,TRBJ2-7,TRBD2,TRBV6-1,CASSEKSGSSYEQYF,TGTGCCAGCAGTGAAAAGAGCGGGAGCTCCTACGAGCAGTACTTC
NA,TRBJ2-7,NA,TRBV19,CASSISSNSYEQYF,TGTGCCAGTAGTATCTCTAGCAACTCCTACGAGCAGTACTTC
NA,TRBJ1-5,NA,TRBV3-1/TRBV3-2,CASSQAGQLNQPQHF,TGTGCCAGCAGCCAAGCAGGACAGTTAAATCAGCCCCAGCATTTT
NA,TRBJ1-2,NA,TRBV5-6,CASSPSGLFYGYTF,TGTGCCAGCAGCCCGAGTGGCCTTTTCTATGGCTACACCTTC
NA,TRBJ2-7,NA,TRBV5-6,CASSQDYEQYF,TGTGCCAGCAGCCAGGACTACGAGCAGTACTTC
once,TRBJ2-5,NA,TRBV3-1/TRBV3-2,CASSVRGKETQYF,TGTGCCAGCAGCGTTAGGGGGAAGGAGACCCAGTACTTC
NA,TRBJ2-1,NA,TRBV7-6,CASSPGGGQGHEQFF,TGTGCCAGCAGCCCTGGGGGGGGCCAGGGCCATGAGCAGTTCTTC
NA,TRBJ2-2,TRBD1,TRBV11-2,CASSPGQGVGTGELFF,TGTGCCAGCAGCCCGGGACAGGGCGTTGGGACCGGGGAGCTGTTTTTT
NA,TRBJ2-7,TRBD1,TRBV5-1,CASRLTGSSYEQYF,TGCGCCAGCAGATTGACAGGGAGCTCCTACGAGCAGTACTTC
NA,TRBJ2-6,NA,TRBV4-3,CASSRTGLSSGANVLTF,TGCGCCAGCAGCCGAACCGGACTTAGCTCTGGGGCCAACGTCCTGACTTTC
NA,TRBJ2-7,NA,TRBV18,CASSPLQGGDRKYF,TGTGCCAGCTCACCACTGCAGGGGGGCGACCGTAAGTACTTC
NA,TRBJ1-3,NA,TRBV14,CASSKVTGYTIYF,TGTGCCAGCAGCAAAGTGACAGGTTACACCATATATTTT
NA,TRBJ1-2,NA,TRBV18,CASSLRPDGYTF,TGTGCCAGCTCCCTTCGACCAGATGGCTACACCTTC
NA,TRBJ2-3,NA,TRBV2,CASSELGRSTDTQYF,TGTGCCAGCAGTGAATTAGGGAGAAGCACAGATACGCAGTATTTT
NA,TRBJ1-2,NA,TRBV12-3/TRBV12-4,CASNPETAIGYTF,TGTGCCAGCAACCCAGAGACGGCTATTGGCTACACCTTC
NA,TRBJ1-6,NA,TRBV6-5,CASSYHRVPLHF,TGTGCCAGCAGTTACCATCGGGTTCCCCTCCACTTT
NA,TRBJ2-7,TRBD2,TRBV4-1,CASSQDGHSGEGYEQYF,TGCGCCAGCAGCCAAGATGGACATAGCGGGGAAGGCTACGAGCAGTACTTC